This is a list of T cell receptor beta chains from one sample in a study of T cells after yellow fever vaccination. TCRdb reprocessed the 5' RACE reads via MiXCR and lists one record per CDR3 protein. The table lists 350,000 to 550,000 distinct CDR3 sequences, 18% of them singletons, with 15% to 20% in the top ten. The sample consisted of PBMCs, taken before the yellow fever booster vaccination. These receptor sequences come from a man younger than 35 who received the YFV17D yellow fever vaccine. The CDR3 runs from the conserved cysteine through the conserved F or W. The D gene is left open where the match is weak. The size field is filled for only some rows; it gives once, few, many or a size class.

abundance: NA
j_gene: TRBJ2-1
d_gene: TRBD2
v_gene: TRBV6-2/TRBV6-3
CDR3aa: CASRPQRGGSYNEQFF
CDR3nt: TGTGCCAGCAGGCCCCAACGGGGGGGTTCCTACAATGAGCAGTTCTTC

abundance: NA
j_gene: TRBJ2-1
d_gene: TRBD1
v_gene: TRBV24-1
CDR3aa: CATSEARDRSNELFF
CDR3nt: TGTGCCACCAGTGAGGCTCGGGACAGGAGTAATGAGCTGTTCTTC

abundance: few
j_gene: TRBJ1-1
d_gene: NA
v_gene: TRBV5-6
CDR3aa: CASSSRGGSGTEAFF
CDR3nt: TGTGCCAGCAGCTCACGAGGGGGGAGCGGGACTGAAGCTTTCTTT

abundance: few
j_gene: TRBJ2-7
d_gene: TRBD1
v_gene: TRBV11-2
CDR3aa: CASSVGTALTEQYF
CDR3nt: TGTGCCAGCAGCGTAGGGACAGCCTTAACCGAGCAGTACTTC

abundance: NA
j_gene: TRBJ2-2
d_gene: NA
v_gene: TRBV7-2
CDR3aa: CASSFSLAELFF
CDR3nt: TGTGCCAGCAGCTTCTCGTTAGCAGAGCTGTTTTTT

abundance: NA
j_gene: TRBJ2-5
d_gene: TRBD1
v_gene: TRBV7-9
CDR3aa: CASSLSGTDRATQYF
CDR3nt: TGTGCCAGCAGCTTATCCGGGACAGACCGGGCGACCCAGTACTTC

abundance: few
j_gene: TRBJ2-3
d_gene: NA
v_gene: TRBV7-2
CDR3aa: CASSLGPRISTDTQYF
CDR3nt: TGTGCCAGCAGCTTAGGTCCAAGGATTAGCACAGATACGCAGTATTTT

abundance: NA
j_gene: TRBJ2-7
d_gene: NA
v_gene: TRBV27
CDR3aa: CASSSMERREQYF
CDR3nt: TGTGCCAGCAGTTCGATGGAACGGCGGGAGCAGTACTTC

abundance: NA
j_gene: TRBJ1-1
d_gene: TRBD1
v_gene: TRBV2
CDR3aa: CASSAQGADTEAFF
CDR3nt: TGTGCCAGCAGTGCGCAGGGGGCCGACACTGAAGCTTTCTTT

abundance: NA
j_gene: TRBJ1-1
d_gene: NA
v_gene: TRBV18
CDR3aa: CASSPLGGEAFF
CDR3nt: TGTGCCAGCTCACCACTGGGTGGTGAAGCTTTCTTT

abundance: NA
j_gene: TRBJ1-1
d_gene: NA
v_gene: TRBV12-3/TRBV12-4
CDR3aa: CASSHTLNTEAFF
CDR3nt: TGTGCCAGCAGTCACACCCTGAACACTGAAGCTTTCTTT

abundance: NA
j_gene: TRBJ1-1
d_gene: TRBD1
v_gene: TRBV12-3/TRBV12-4
CDR3aa: CASSSGDREAFF
CDR3nt: TGTGCCAGCAGTTCCGGGGACAGGGAAGCTTTCTTT

abundance: NA
j_gene: TRBJ2-4
d_gene: TRBD1
v_gene: TRBV12-3/TRBV12-4
CDR3aa: CASSLTGGGIQYF
CDR3nt: TGTGCCAGCAGTTTGACAGGGGGAGGGATTCAGTACTTC

abundance: NA
j_gene: TRBJ1-1
d_gene: TRBD1
v_gene: TRBV5-1
CDR3aa: CASSTGTGSLNTEAFF
CDR3nt: TGCGCCAGCAGCACCGGGACAGGGTCCCTGAACACTGAAGCTTTCTTT

abundance: NA
j_gene: TRBJ1-1
d_gene: NA
v_gene: TRBV7-9
CDR3aa: CASSLAINTEAFF
CDR3nt: TGTGCCAGCAGCTTAGCGATTAACACTGAAGCTTTCTTT

abundance: few
j_gene: TRBJ2-1
d_gene: NA
v_gene: TRBV20-1
CDR3aa: CSARTRGGGPMSNEQFF
CDR3nt: TGCAGTGCTAGAACCAGGGGTGGGGGCCCGATGTCGAATGAGCAGTTCTTC

abundance: NA
j_gene: TRBJ1-6
d_gene: NA
v_gene: TRBV11-2
CDR3aa: CASSLEGSWQGTSPLHF
CDR3nt: TGTGCCAGCAGCTTAGAGGGGTCTTGGCAGGGTACTTCACCCCTCCACTTT

abundance: few
j_gene: TRBJ2-5
d_gene: TRBD1
v_gene: TRBV12-3/TRBV12-4
CDR3aa: CASSLGQGARGRTQYF
CDR3nt: TGTGCCAGCAGTTTAGGACAGGGGGCGCGTGGAAGGACCCAGTACTTC

abundance: few
j_gene: TRBJ2-2
d_gene: NA
v_gene: TRBV5-1
CDR3aa: CASSLYGTDRSTGELFF
CDR3nt: TGCGCCAGCAGCCTGTACGGGACCGACCGGAGCACCGGGGAGCTGTTTTTT

abundance: few
j_gene: TRBJ1-2
d_gene: TRBD1
v_gene: TRBV12-3/TRBV12-4
CDR3aa: CASTTGGSGQNYGYTF
CDR3nt: TGTGCCAGCACCACCGGCGGTTCGGGACAGAACTATGGCTACACCTTC

abundance: NA
j_gene: TRBJ1-6
d_gene: NA
v_gene: TRBV6-2/TRBV6-3
CDR3aa: CASSYVRARSPLHF
CDR3nt: TGTGCCAGCAGTTACGTGAGGGCCCGTTCACCCCTCCACTTT

abundance: few
j_gene: TRBJ1-2
d_gene: NA
v_gene: TRBV20-1
CDR3aa: CSARPDGSRYGYTF
CDR3nt: TGCAGTGCTAGACCGGACGGCTCGCGCTATGGCTACACCTTC

abundance: few
j_gene: TRBJ2-5
d_gene: NA
v_gene: TRBV7-3
CDR3aa: CASSTGDETQYF
CDR3nt: TGTGCCAGCAGCACCGGAGACGAGACCCAGTACTTC

abundance: few
j_gene: TRBJ2-2
d_gene: TRBD1
v_gene: TRBV4-1
CDR3aa: CASSQPRQGRNTGELFF
CDR3nt: TGCGCCAGCAGCCAACCTCGACAGGGGAGGAACACCGGGGAGCTGTTTTTT

abundance: few
j_gene: TRBJ2-1
d_gene: NA
v_gene: TRBV12-3/TRBV12-4
CDR3aa: CASSSQTRHNEQFF
CDR3nt: TGTGCCAGCAGTTCCCAGACTAGACACAATGAGCAGTTCTTC

abundance: NA
j_gene: TRBJ2-7
d_gene: NA
v_gene: TRBV11-2
CDR3aa: CASSDGTAFEQYF
CDR3nt: TGTGCCAGCAGCGATGGGACGGCCTTCGAGCAGTACTTC

abundance: NA
j_gene: TRBJ2-5
d_gene: NA
v_gene: TRBV12-3/TRBV12-4
CDR3aa: CANRVPTAETQYF
CDR3nt: TGTGCCAACAGGGTCCCCACGGCAGAGACCCAGTACTTC

abundance: NA
j_gene: TRBJ2-5
d_gene: NA
v_gene: TRBV12-3/TRBV12-4
CDR3aa: CAGSLKRRGQETQYF
CDR3nt: TGTGCCGGCAGTTTGAAGCGGCGCGGACAAGAGACCCAGTACTTC

abundance: few
j_gene: TRBJ2-1
d_gene: NA
v_gene: TRBV20-1
CDR3aa: CSAGGPFDNEQFF
CDR3nt: TGCAGTGCAGGGGGGCCTTTCGACAATGAGCAGTTCTTC

abundance: many
j_gene: TRBJ2-7
d_gene: NA
v_gene: TRBV7-2
CDR3aa: CASSLGGVTYEQYF
CDR3nt: TGTGCCAGCAGCTTAGGAGGGGTTACCTACGAGCAGTACTTC

abundance: NA
j_gene: TRBJ2-7
d_gene: NA
v_gene: TRBV29-1
CDR3aa: CSAEDGSYEQYF
CDR3nt: TGCAGCGCGGAGGACGGTTCCTACGAGCAGTACTTC

abundance: many
j_gene: TRBJ2-6
d_gene: TRBD2
v_gene: TRBV5-1
CDR3aa: CASSFLAGFTGANVLTF
CDR3nt: TGCGCCAGCAGCTTTCTAGCGGGGTTTACTGGGGCCAACGTCCTGACTTTC

abundance: few
j_gene: TRBJ1-2
d_gene: TRBD1
v_gene: TRBV27
CDR3aa: CASSVRTGTYGYTF
CDR3nt: TGTGCCAGCAGTGTACGGACAGGTACCTATGGCTACACCTTC

abundance: NA
j_gene: TRBJ2-1
d_gene: TRBD1
v_gene: TRBV24-1
CDR3aa: CATSDTRQGGNEQFF
CDR3nt: TGTGCCACCAGTGACACAAGACAGGGGGGTAATGAGCAGTTCTTC

abundance: NA
j_gene: TRBJ2-3
d_gene: NA
v_gene: TRBV19
CDR3aa: CAAGWGSRTSTQYF
CDR3nt: TGTGCCGCGGGGTGGGGCAGTAGGACAAGTACGCAGTATTTT

abundance: many
j_gene: TRBJ1-1
d_gene: NA
v_gene: TRBV7-6
CDR3aa: CASSPLGGNTEAFF
CDR3nt: TGTGCCAGCAGCCCCCTTGGGGGGAACACTGAAGCTTTCTTT

abundance: NA
j_gene: TRBJ2-3
d_gene: NA
v_gene: TRBV3-1
CDR3aa: CASRDGGISQDTQYF
CDR3nt: TGTGCCAGCAGGGACGGAGGCATCTCTCAAGATACGCAGTATTTT

abundance: few
j_gene: TRBJ2-3
d_gene: NA
v_gene: TRBV6-2/TRBV6-3
CDR3aa: CASRFPTDTQYF
CDR3nt: TGTGCCAGCAGGTTCCCCACAGATACGCAGTATTTT

abundance: few
j_gene: TRBJ2-3
d_gene: NA
v_gene: TRBV4-3
CDR3aa: CASSRLYHRTDTQYF
CDR3nt: TGCGCCAGCAGCCGCCTGTATCATCGCACAGATACGCAGTATTTT

abundance: few
j_gene: TRBJ1-6
d_gene: TRBD1
v_gene: TRBV7-2
CDR3aa: CASSPGQGSTYNSPLHF
CDR3nt: TGTGCCAGCAGCCCGGGACAGGGGAGCACCTATAATTCACCCCTCCACTTT

abundance: many
j_gene: TRBJ2-2
d_gene: NA
v_gene: TRBV10-3
CDR3aa: CAISEGIAEQLFF
CDR3nt: TGTGCCATCAGTGAGGGGATCGCGGAGCAGCTGTTTTTT

abundance: NA
j_gene: TRBJ2-3
d_gene: TRBD2
v_gene: TRBV7-8
CDR3aa: CASSLSTGGLATDSQYF
CDR3nt: TGTGCCAGCAGCTTATCAACGGGGGGACTAGCGACCGATTCGCAGTATTTT

abundance: few
j_gene: TRBJ2-1
d_gene: NA
v_gene: TRBV7-9
CDR3aa: CASSLHWDQYNEQFF
CDR3nt: TGTGCCAGCAGCTTACATTGGGACCAGTACAATGAGCAGTTCTTC

abundance: NA
j_gene: TRBJ1-5
d_gene: NA
v_gene: TRBV7-2
CDR3aa: CASSRGRGGQPQHF
CDR3nt: TGTGCCAGCAGCCGGGGCAGAGGGGGTCAGCCCCAGCATTTT

abundance: few
j_gene: TRBJ1-2
d_gene: NA
v_gene: TRBV7-9
CDR3aa: CASSFGAGTFVGYTF
CDR3nt: TGTGCCAGCAGCTTTGGGGCAGGGACATTCGTTGGCTACACCTTC

abundance: few
j_gene: TRBJ2-1
d_gene: TRBD1
v_gene: TRBV6-5
CDR3aa: CASSYGDRVNEQFF
CDR3nt: TGTGCCAGCAGTTACGGGGACAGGGTCAATGAGCAGTTCTTC

abundance: NA
j_gene: TRBJ2-2
d_gene: NA
v_gene: TRBV6-5
CDR3aa: CASSYTSSANTGELFF
CDR3nt: TGTGCCAGCAGTTATACCTCCAGCGCGAACACCGGGGAGCTGTTTTTT

abundance: few
j_gene: TRBJ2-5
d_gene: NA
v_gene: TRBV7-2
CDR3aa: CASSLARQVQETQYF
CDR3nt: TGTGCCAGCAGCTTAGCACGACAGGTCCAAGAGACCCAGTACTTC

abundance: NA
j_gene: TRBJ1-1
d_gene: NA
v_gene: TRBV24-1
CDR3aa: CATSDVGSEAFF
CDR3nt: TGTGCCACCAGTGACGTGGGTAGTGAAGCTTTCTTT

abundance: NA
j_gene: TRBJ2-3
d_gene: TRBD2
v_gene: TRBV20-1
CDR3aa: CSATTSGGAPPTDTQYF
CDR3nt: TGCAGTGCAACCACTAGCGGGGGGGCTCCGCCGACAGATACGCAGTATTTT

abundance: many
j_gene: TRBJ2-3
d_gene: TRBD1
v_gene: TRBV7-7
CDR3aa: CASSPQGRDTQYF
CDR3nt: TGTGCCAGCAGTCCACAGGGGAGAGATACGCAGTATTTT

abundance: NA
j_gene: TRBJ2-1
d_gene: NA
v_gene: TRBV6-2/TRBV6-3
CDR3aa: CASRTLDNEQFF
CDR3nt: TGTGCCAGCAGAACCCTAGACAATGAGCAGTTCTTC

abundance: NA
j_gene: TRBJ2-3
d_gene: TRBD2
v_gene: TRBV27
CDR3aa: CASRLRSGGAITDTQYF
CDR3nt: TGTGCCAGCAGGCTTAGGAGCGGGGGGGCCATTACAGATACGCAGTATTTT